The sequence of this T cell receptor (beta chain) was determined in a study of shared clonotypes between healthy human individuals. Measured with immunoSEQ multiplex PCR; TCRdb has only the in-frame clones, and not every one. In the table there are a few million clones, 85% to 95% of which are singletons. The study, taken as a whole, reports: What naive subsets generally showed was a larger estimated richness than memory subsets showed.

Donors, without exception, were Caucasian adults residing in Nashville, Tennessee. Notes on this clone: Antigen unknown. Different DNA sequences within this sample yield the same CDR3.

The receptor was isolated from a man aged 18-30 years in good health. Some clones in this sample may be carry-over from other donors' samples. Sequenced input: naive CD4+ T cells from PBMCs. Subset defined: CD45RA+ positively selected.

The CDR3 region is CSVGHLNEKLFF. As DNA, the CDR3 is TGCAGCGTAGGTCACCTTAATGAAAAACTGTTTTTT. The chain couples TRBV29-1 to TRBJ1-4; D call uncertain. Deletions cut 6 bases from V and 4 bases from J, with 9 bases between. Germline V lookup: CDR1 SQVTM, CDR2 ANQGSEA. The CDR3 is 12 residues long.